The 18 T cell receptor beta chains presented below share a single source sample, sequenced in a study of graft-versus-host responses after intestinal transplantation. For these TCRs, the target antigens are not known. Here immunoSEQ multiplex PCR was the method, and the copy in TCRdb shows in-frame clones only, minus some. The data show nearly 110,000 clones, 87% seen once. Sequences were derived from unstimulated CD4+ T cells sorted from spleen or lymph node cells, sampled before transplant. Receptors were obtained from a human donor who was the organ donor for an intestinal transplant.

This CDR3 is CSVSLGARNTIYF. The CDR3 DNA reads as TGCAGCGTTTCCCTGGGAGCAAGAAACACCATATATTTT. The genes are TRBV29-1 and TRBJ1-3; D is ambiguous. Germline V gene sequence: CDR1 SQVTM, CDR2 ANQGSEA. The CDR3 consists of 13 residues. Trimming left V 5 bases short and J 5 bases short, with 13 bases between.

The chain is built from TRBV27 and TRBJ2-4; the D call may be TRBD1 or TRBD2 (6 bases each). Trimming took off 3 bases at V and 2 bases at J, with 11 bases between the two ends. The CDR3 has 15 residues. Germline lookup yields CDR1 MNHEY and CDR2 SMNVEV (reference sequence). The CDR3 DNA is TGTGCCAGCAGTTTGAGGGGGGCGCCCAAAAACATTCAGTACTTC. Protein: CASSLRGAPKNIQYF.

The V gene is TRBV10-2, the J gene TRBJ2-5; TRBD2 agrees at 10 bases. V lost 8 bases to trimming and J lost 3 bases; unmatched junction nucleotides: 6. The CDR3 extends over 14 amino acids. The germline V gene encodes CDR1 WSHSY and CDR2 SAAADI. The CDR3 spells CASSSSGREETQYF. Written as DNA, the CDR3 is TGCGCCAGCTCCTCTAGCGGGAGAGAAGAGACCCAGTACTTC.

The chain has TRBV9 and TRBJ1-1, with D maybe TRBD1 (6 bases). The CDR3 is 15 amino acids. The germline V and J ends were trimmed by 4 bases and 1 base, with 14 bases remaining between them. Germline V gives CDR1 SGDLS, CDR2 YYNGEE. The CDR3 spells CASSPREGGNTEAFF. The CDR3 nucleotides read TGTGCCAGCAGCCCCCGCGAAGGGGGGAACACTGAAGCTTTCTTT.

The chain combines TRBV19 with TRBJ2-3; 12 positions agree with TRBD2. CDR1 and CDR2 from the germline V gene are LNHDA and SQIVND (reference sequence). The V gene end was trimmed by 8 bases and the J gene end by 4 bases; junction bases not matched to a gene: 4. The CDR3 has 14 amino acids. The CDR3 DNA is TGTGCCAGTTCACTAGCGGGAGGCGCAGATACGCAGTATTTT. Its protein product is CASSLAGGADTQYF.

The V gene is TRBV7-9, the J gene TRBJ1-4; maybe TRBD1 (5 bases). Germline V gene data show CDR1 as SEHNR and CDR2 as FQNEAQ (reference sequence). Trimming stripped 8 bases from V and 3 bases from J, with 13 bases between. The CDR3 covers 14 residues. CDR3 nucleotide sequence: TGTGCCAGCTCACTCGGGGGAGCTAATGAAAAACTGTTTTTT. Residues: CASSLGGANEKLFF.

This chain joins TRBV4-1 and TRBJ1-2; D gene uncertain. V dropped 1 base and J dropped 6 bases, with 12 bases sitting between them. The CDR3 is 14 residues long. CDR1 is MGHRA and CDR2 is YSYEKL in the germline V gene. CDR3 amino acids: CASSQVGRVDGYTF. The DNA for the CDR3 is TGCGCCAGCAGCCAAGTAGGGCGAGTAGATGGCTACACCTTC.

This chain connects TRBV6-5 to TRBJ1-2, with D possibly matching TRBD1 (5 bases). From germline, CDR1 is MNHEY and CDR2 SVGAGI. V was trimmed by 6 bases and J by 0 bases, leaving 8 bases between them. The CDR3 runs 13 residues. This chain's CDR3 is CASSQTANYGYTF. The DNA for the CDR3 is TGTGCCAGCAGCCAGACAGCTAACTATGGCTACACCTTC.

The chain couples TRBV27 to TRBJ1-2; perhaps TRBD1 as D (6 bases). Germline CDR1 and CDR2: MNHEY and SMNVEV (reference sequence). This CDR3 has 16 amino acids. V lost 5 bases, J lost 8 bases, and 24 bases lay in between. CDR3 region: CASSRGTIGLLGGYTF. Written as DNA, the CDR3 is TGTGCCAGCAGTCGCGGGACAATAGGGTTGCTAGGCGGCTACACCTTC.

The CDR3 spells CASAGNTEAFF. CDR3 nucleotide sequence: TGTGCCAGCGCGGGTAACACTGAAGCTTTCTTT. This chain joins TRBV6-5 and TRBJ1-1; no reliable D call. Germline CDR1 is MNHEY and CDR2 is SVGAGI. The length of the CDR3 is 11 residues. V was clipped by 8 bases and J by 2 bases, with 6 bases between them.

The V gene is TRBV6-1, the J gene TRBJ1-2; D not resolved. The length of the CDR3 is 12 residues. V lost 2 bases, J lost 3 bases, and 4 bases lay in between. Germline CDR1 reads MNHNS; CDR2 reads SASEGT. CDR3 in amino acids: CASSEWDYGYTF. CDR3 DNA sequence: TGTGCCAGCAGTGAATGGGACTATGGCTACACCTTC.

The chain combines TRBV18 with TRBJ2-3; TRBD1 aligns across 7 bases. Germline CDR1 is KGHSH and CDR2 is LQKENI. This CDR3 comprises 15 residues. The ends lost 3 bases at V and 4 bases at J; junction bases unmatched: 7. The CDR3 here is CASSPDRVGADTQYF. The CDR3 nucleotides read TGTGCCAGCTCACCCGACAGGGTGGGGGCAGATACGCAGTATTTT.

This rearrangement joins TRBV4-1 to TRBJ1-1; TRBD1 aligns across 8 bases. J was trimmed by 0 bases and V by 2 bases; bases with no gene match: 5. This CDR3 has 16 residues. Germline-derived CDR1 and CDR2 are MGHRA and YSYEKL. CDR3 sequence reads: CASSQPTGALNTEAFF. The CDR3 coding sequence is TGCGCCAGCAGCCAACCGACAGGGGCATTGAACACTGAAGCTTTCTTT.

This rearrangement joins TRBV6-5 to TRBJ1-4, with D unresolved. In germline, CDR1 is MNHEY, CDR2 SVGAGI. Deletions cut 2 bases from V and 4 bases from J, with 5 bases between. This CDR3 region has 13 residues. CDR3 nucleotides: TGTGCCAGCAGTTACACTTATAATGAAAAACTGTTTTTT. Amino acid sequence: CASSYTYNEKLFF.

A few counts support this clone. This chain connects TRBV30 to TRBJ2-7; TRBD2 matches at 16 bases. V lost 5 bases and J lost 6; bases outside the gene matches: 7. The CDR3 sequence is 15 residues long. CDR1 and CDR2 (germline): GTSNPN, SVGIG (reference sequence). The CDR3 sequence: CAWERGLAGGGEQYF. CDR3 DNA: TGTGCCTGGGAGCGGGGACTAGCGGGAGGGGGCGAGCAGTACTTC.

The genes are TRBV15 and TRBJ1-4, with 7 bases fitting TRBD1. The CDR3 has 13 amino acids. Germline loops: CDR1 LNHNV, CDR2 YYDKDF (reference sequence). Germline trimming cut 5 bases from V and 8 bases from J; bases unmatched to any gene: 5. CDR3 nucleotides: TGTGCCACCAGCTATCAAGGGGGCGAAAAACTGTTTTTT. Translating it yields CATSYQGGEKLFF.

The CDR3 DNA reads as TGTGCCAGTAGTGCCGCGACAGGGTTCAACACTGAAGCTTTCTTT. It translates to CASSAATGFNTEAFF. This chain connects TRBV19 to TRBJ1-1; 7 positions agree with TRBD1. The CDR3 consists of 15 residues. Germline V gene sequence: CDR1 LNHDA, CDR2 SQIVND (reference sequence). The V gene end was trimmed by 5 bases and the J gene end by 2 bases; junction bases not matched to a gene: 8.

The chain joins TRBV19 to TRBJ2-1; 8 positions match TRBD2. Trimming cost V 4 bases and J 4 bases; bases outside gene matches: 3. The CDR3 covers 14 residues. The V gene's germline CDR1 is LNHDA and CDR2 SQIVND (reference sequence). CDR3 sequence: CASSTGTRYNEQFF. The CDR3 DNA is TGTGCCAGTAGTACCGGGACTAGGTACAATGAGCAGTTCTTC.